The 26 T cell receptor beta chains listed next were all sequenced from one sample in a study of ipilimumab plus nivolumab after autologous stem cell transplantation (dated by TCRdb to the early 2020s). The library was obtained by the immunoSEQ multiplex PCR assay. As stored in TCRdb, this immuneACCESS dataset retains in-frame rearrangements with V and J assigned. A fraction of the clones does not appear; measured against another copy, unresolved V genes explain less than half of the discrepancy, and the remainder lacks a known reason. Here the sample has some 44,000 clones; about 88% occur a single time. The ten largest clones add up to about 0.97% of the sample. Sequencing was performed on PBMCs, taken in a trial of ipilimumab plus nivolumab as post-transplant consolidation. These receptors were taken from a male donor with multiple myeloma.

The J gene is TRBJ1-5, the V gene TRBV5-1; the match to TRBD1 covers 9 bases. The length of the CDR3 is 14 residues. Germline CDR1 SGHRS, CDR2 YFSETQ. The V segment lost 2 bases and the J segment 6 bases; nucleotides outside the gene matches: 3. For the CDR3, the DNA is TGCGCCAGCAGCTTTACAGGGGGCAGTCAGCCCCAGCATTTT. It yields the protein CASSFTGGSQPQHF.

This chain connects TRBV6-1 to TRBJ2-7, with 9 nucleotides matching TRBD1. The V segment lost 8 bases and the J segment 3 bases; nucleotides outside the gene matches: 11. This CDR3 has 15 residues. Germline V gene lookup returns CDR1 MNHNS and CDR2 SASEGT. The CDR3 here is CASQTGTGIFYEQYF. For the CDR3, the DNA is TGTGCCAGCCAGACCGGGACAGGGATTTTCTACGAGCAGTACTTC.

J is TRBJ2-6 and V is TRBV5-1; TRBD1 might be the D (6 bases). Trimming took 6 bases from V and 0 from J, leaving 10 bases between them. The CDR3 covers 15 residues. Germline V CDR1 and CDR2: SGHRS, YFSETQ. CDR3: CASTQDSSGANVLTF. CDR3 DNA: TGCGCCAGCACCCAGGACAGCTCTGGGGCCAACGTCCTGACTTTC.

This chain connects TRBV7-9 to TRBJ2-3, with unresolved D. The CDR3 consists of 11 residues. V lost 8 bases and J 5 bases, leaving 8 bases between the germline ends. Looked up from germline, CDR1 is SEHNR and CDR2 is FQNEAQ (reference sequence). The CDR3 loop is CASGVGDTQYF. DNA of the CDR3: TGTGCCAGCGGAGTTGGAGATACGCAGTATTTT.

The chain has TRBV5-6 and TRBJ2-5; no reliable D call. The CDR3 sequence is 16 residues long. Trimming shortened V by 0 bases and J by 1 base, and 13 bases separated the two germline ends. Germline V gene lookup returns CDR1 SGHDT and CDR2 YYEEEE. This chain's CDR3 is CASSLALKAVQETQYF. As DNA, the CDR3 is TGTGCCAGCAGCTTGGCCTTGAAGGCAGTCCAAGAGACCCAGTACTTC.

The rearrangement uses TRBV11-1 and TRBJ2-7, with a tentative D call TRBD1 (6 bases). CDR1 SGHAT and CDR2 FQDESV come from the germline V gene (reference sequence). The ends were cut back, 4 bases at V and 1 base at J, with 14 bases in the middle. The CDR3 is 15 residues long. The CDR3, as DNA: TGTGCCAGCAGCTCCCCCCGGACAGAATCCTACGAGCAGTACTTC. Protein: CASSSPRTESYEQYF.

This sequence joins TRBV2 and TRBJ1-5, with D tentatively TRBD1 (5 bases). Germline V gene sequence: CDR1 SNHLY, CDR2 FYNNEI. Trimming left V 7 bases short and J 0 bases short, with 28 bases between. The CDR3 extends over 20 amino acids. In nucleotides, the CDR3 is TGTGCCAGCACCAAGGGGTTGTATCCTCTAACAGATAATAGCAATCAGCCCCAGCATTTT. Its protein product is CASTKGLYPLTDNSNQPQHF. The full variable domain, in which reference TRBV2 and TRBJ1-5 provide the parts outside the CDR3, is EPEVTQTPSHQVTQMGQEVILRCVPISNHLYFYWYRQILGQKVEFLVSFYNNEISEKSEIFDDQFSVERPDGSNFTLKIRSTKLEDSAMYFCASTKGLYPLTDNSNQPQHFGDGTRLSIL.

This chain joins TRBV9 and TRBJ2-5; D perhaps matches TRBD2 (5 bases). The CDR3 is 17 residues long. The germline V gene has CDR1 SGDLS and CDR2 YYNGEE. The V end was cut by 1 base, the J end by 1 base, with 17 bases between. CDR3 in amino acids: CASSVHTGSRAQETQYF. The CDR3 region has the DNA TGTGCCAGCAGCGTACACACGGGATCGCGGGCCCAAGAGACCCAGTACTTC.

The V gene is TRBV5-4, the J gene TRBJ1-3, with D possibly being TRBD1 (5 bases). In germline, CDR1 is SGHNT, CDR2 YYREEE (reference sequence). Trimming pared 0 bases from V and 2 bases from J, leaving 6 bases between. This CDR3 contains 14 residues. CDR3: CASSLGGAGNTIYF. The CDR3 DNA follows: TGTGCCAGCAGCTTGGGGGGGGCTGGAAACACCATATATTTT.

The chain's CDR3 is CASSAYRDLGQKQYF. The CDR3 bases are TGTGCCAGCAGTGCCTACCGGGACCTAGGGCAGAAGCAGTACTTC. This chain uses TRBV27 with TRBJ2-7, with D perhaps matching TRBD1 or TRBD2 (5 bases each). Trimming cost V 5 bases and J 8 bases, with 22 bases left between them. The CDR3 is made up of 15 amino acids. Germline V gene sequence: CDR1 MNHEY, CDR2 SMNVEV (reference sequence).

The gene calls are TRBV7-2 and TRBJ2-4; TRBD2 aligns across 14 bases. Germline lookup yields CDR1 SGHTA and CDR2 FQGNSA. There are 19 residues in the CDR3. V lost 1 base to trimming and J lost 1 base; unmatched junction nucleotides: 6. CDR3 residues: CASSLEGTSGGGAKNIQYF. The CDR3 DNA is TGTGCCAGCAGCTTAGAGGGGACTAGCGGGGGTGGGGCCAAAAACATTCAGTACTTC.

The count of this clone is one. The chain carries TRBV7-9 and TRBJ1-5; D is perhaps TRBD1 (6 bases). Germline values: CDR1 SEHNR, CDR2 FQNEAQ (reference sequence). The V end lost 1 base, the J end lost 9 bases, and 13 bases lay between the germline ends. This CDR3 contains 14 residues. CDR3 in amino acids: CASSLGAGEAPQHF. The CDR3 nucleotides read TGTGCCAGCAGCTTAGGAGCAGGGGAGGCGCCCCAGCATTTT.

The rearrangement links TRBV5-4 to TRBJ1-4; 7 bases match TRBD1. Germline values: CDR1 SGHNT, CDR2 YYREEE (reference sequence). The CDR3 has 15 amino acids. V dropped 4 bases and J dropped 5; count of bases not matched to a gene: 8. The CDR3: CASSLFGTENEKLFF. Here the CDR3 DNA reads TGTGCCAGCAGCCTTTTCGGGACAGAGAATGAAAAACTGTTTTTT.

The chain recombines TRBV30 with TRBJ2-4; D is unclear. The CDR3 is 13 residues long. The V gene's germline CDR1 is GTSNPN and CDR2 SVGIG (reference sequence). The V end was cut by 2 bases, the J end by 6 bases, with 11 bases between. DNA of the CDR3: TGTGCCTGGAGTAATGGCGGATTAAACATTCAGTACTTC. Its protein is CAWSNGGLNIQYF.

The chain joins TRBV28 to TRBJ1-1; no definite D call. Trimming removed 8 bases from V and 1 base from J, with 17 bases in between. This CDR3 has 15 residues. Germline assignment: CDR1 MDHEN and CDR2 SYDVKM. DNA of the CDR3: TGTGCCAGCCCTCCAGCTGGGCGGACGAACACTGAAGCTTTCTTT. Encoded protein: CASPPAGRTNTEAFF. Full variable domain (remainder filled in from reference TRBV28 and TRBJ1-1): DVKVTQSSRYLVKRTGEKVFLECVQDMDHENMFWYRQDPGLGLRLIYFSYDVKMKEKGDIPEGYSVSREKKERFSLILESASTNQTSMYLCASPPAGRTNTEAFFGQGTRLTVV.

This chain connects TRBV2 to TRBJ1-6; 9 nucleotides line up with TRBD1. From germline, CDR1 is SNHLY and CDR2 FYNNEI. The CDR3 runs 13 residues. V lost 4 bases to trimming and J lost 8 bases; unmatched junction nucleotides: 0. DNA of the CDR3: TGTGCCAGCAGTGGGACAGGGGATTCACCCCTCCACTTT. Protein: CASSGTGDSPLHF.

The chain uses TRBV5-4 and TRBJ2-7; 7 bases are shared with TRBD2. The V and J ends lost 1 base and 1 base, in that order; junction bases with no gene match: 5. This CDR3 has 15 amino acids. The germline gives CDR1 SGHNT, CDR2 YYREEE (reference sequence). DNA of the CDR3: TGTGCCAGCAGCTTGTCGTCTAGCGGATCCTACGAGCAGTACTTC. This translates into CASSLSSSGSYEQYF.

The chain combines TRBV29-1 with TRBJ2-5; D might be TRBD1 (5 bases). This CDR3 comprises 14 residues. The V and J ends lost 6 bases and 3 bases respectively, with 17 bases between them. The germline CDR1 and CDR2 sequences are SQVTM and ANQGSEA. CDR3 bases: TGCAGCGTGACAGCGACCGGAACTGAAGAGACCCAGTACTTC. It specifies CSVTATGTEETQYF.

The chain couples TRBV29-1 to TRBJ1-2; no definite D call. CDR1 and CDR2 from the germline V gene are SQVTM and ANQGSEA. V was trimmed by 7 bases and J by 6 bases, leaving 18 bases between them. This CDR3 is built from 13 residues. The CDR3 DNA is TGCAGCGCCGCGGGAGGAACCTTGAATGGCTACACCTTC. Its protein product is CSAAGGTLNGYTF.

This chain joins TRBV7-9 and TRBJ1-1; TRBD1 matches 7 bases. The germline CDR1 and CDR2 sequences are SEHNR and FQNEAQ (reference sequence). V gave up 3 bases and J gave up 9 bases; unmatched junction bases: 7. The CDR3 sequence is 13 residues long. As DNA, the CDR3 is TGTGCCAGCAGCTTCCTAACAGGGGCCCAAGCTTTCTTT. It yields the protein CASSFLTGAQAFF. Filled out from reference TRBV7-9 and TRBJ1-1, the complete variable domain reads DTGVSQNPRHKITKRGQNVTFRCDPISEHNRLYWYRQTLGQGPEFLTYFQNEAQLEKSRLLSDRFSAERPKGSFSTLEIQRTEQGDSAMYLCASSFLTGAQAFFGQGTRLTVV.

This clone is a singleton in its sample. The chain employs TRBV20-1 and TRBJ1-6; no reliable D call. The CDR3 length is 11 residues. From germline, CDR1 is DFQATT and CDR2 SNEGSKA (reference sequence). Trimming cost V 3 bases and J 5 bases, with 2 bases left between them. The CDR3 DNA is TGCAGTGCTAGGAATAATTCACCCCTCCACTTT. This encodes CSARNNSPLHF.

The gene calls are TRBV2 and TRBJ2-7; D gene uncertain. Germline V lookup: CDR1 SNHLY, CDR2 FYNNEI. This CDR3 is built from 12 residues. V lost 7 bases and J 6 bases, leaving 13 bases between the germline ends. CDR3 residues: CASNGGAAEQYF. In DNA form, the CDR3 reads TGTGCCAGCAACGGCGGCGCGGCCGAGCAGTACTTC.

The rearrangement uses TRBV2 and TRBJ2-5; D perhaps matches TRBD1 (6 bases). The V gene lost 4 bases and the J gene lost 10 bases, with 13 bases spanning the gap. CDR1 is SNHLY and CDR2 is FYNNEI in the germline V gene. CDR3 length equals 12 residues. The CDR3 protein is CASSVSRGFQYF. In nucleotides, the CDR3 is TGTGCCAGCAGTGTCAGCAGGGGTTTCCAGTACTTC.

The chain links TRBV14 to TRBJ1-1; no clear D gene. The CDR3 sequence is 16 residues long. V was shortened by 4 bases and J by 1 base, with 16 bases between the two germline ends. Germline assignment: CDR1 SGHDN and CDR2 FVKESK. The CDR3 is CASSRRPLARNTEAFF. The CDR3 DNA follows: TGTGCCAGCAGCCGGCGACCCTTGGCAAGGAACACTGAAGCTTTCTTT.

J is TRBJ2-6 and V is TRBV2, with unresolved D. V gave up 3 bases and J gave up 2 bases, with 11 bases separating them. The CDR3 has 16 amino acids. Per germline, CDR1 SNHLY and CDR2 FYNNEI. CDR3 nucleotides: TGTGCCAGCAGTGAGTATCCCCTAGCTGGGGCCAACGTCCTGACTTTC. This sequence encodes CASSEYPLAGANVLTF.

The CDR3 DNA follows: TGCGCCAGCAGCTGGCCCGCGAAGAGCGGGGGTTCCCAAGAGACCCAGTACTTC. It codes for CASSWPAKSGGSQETQYF. The chain links TRBV5-1 to TRBJ2-5; 8 nucleotides line up with TRBD2. CDR3 size: 18 residues. Germline values: CDR1 SGHRS, CDR2 YFSETQ. V trimming: 3 bases; J trimming: 1 base; junction bases outside the gene matches: 14.